This T cell receptor beta chain was recovered during a study of blood T cell repertoires in COVID-19. Study details: The study drew acute and convalescent COVID-19 samples from the United States, Italy and Spain.

Cohorts were based on clinical histories the participants reported. Methods used by the authors: Estimation of nucleated cell counts was performed using reference gene primer amplification. Only in-frame clones appear in the TCRdb table, and some are missing; sequencing was by immunoSEQ multiplex PCR. The V and J calls and the clone size are those of that table, but D and trimming were determined from the DNA. The data contain some 350,000 clones, approximately 87% of them singletons. Germline V lookup: CDR1 PRHDT, CDR2 FYEKMQ (reference sequence). This CDR3 region has 17 residues. V was clipped by 6 bases and J by 0 bases; unmatched bases: 9.

The chain combines TRBV13 with TRBJ1-1; the match to TRBD1 covers 11 bases. The source material was PBMCs or T cells enriched from blood (not recorded which). The receptor was derived from a woman younger than 45 who had recovered from COVID-19. The CDR3 protein is CASSPFGTGGMNTEAFF. The CDR3 DNA reads as TGTGCCAGCAGTCCATTTGGGACAGGGGGAATGAACACTGAAGCTTTCTTT.